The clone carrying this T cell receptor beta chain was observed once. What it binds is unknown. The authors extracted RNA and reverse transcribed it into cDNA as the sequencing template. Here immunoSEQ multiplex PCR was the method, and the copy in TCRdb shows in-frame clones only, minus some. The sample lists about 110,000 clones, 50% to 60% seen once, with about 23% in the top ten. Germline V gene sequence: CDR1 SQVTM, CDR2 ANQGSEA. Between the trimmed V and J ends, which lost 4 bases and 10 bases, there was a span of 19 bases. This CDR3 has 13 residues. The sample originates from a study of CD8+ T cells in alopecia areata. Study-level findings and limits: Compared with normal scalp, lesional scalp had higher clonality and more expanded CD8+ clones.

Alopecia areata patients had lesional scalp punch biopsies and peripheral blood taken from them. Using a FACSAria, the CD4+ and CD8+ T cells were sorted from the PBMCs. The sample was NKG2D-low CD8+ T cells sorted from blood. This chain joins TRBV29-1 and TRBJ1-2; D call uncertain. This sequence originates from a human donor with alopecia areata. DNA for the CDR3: TGCAGCGTTGTTAAAGGGTGGGGATCGGACTACACCTTC. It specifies CSVVKGWGSDYTF.